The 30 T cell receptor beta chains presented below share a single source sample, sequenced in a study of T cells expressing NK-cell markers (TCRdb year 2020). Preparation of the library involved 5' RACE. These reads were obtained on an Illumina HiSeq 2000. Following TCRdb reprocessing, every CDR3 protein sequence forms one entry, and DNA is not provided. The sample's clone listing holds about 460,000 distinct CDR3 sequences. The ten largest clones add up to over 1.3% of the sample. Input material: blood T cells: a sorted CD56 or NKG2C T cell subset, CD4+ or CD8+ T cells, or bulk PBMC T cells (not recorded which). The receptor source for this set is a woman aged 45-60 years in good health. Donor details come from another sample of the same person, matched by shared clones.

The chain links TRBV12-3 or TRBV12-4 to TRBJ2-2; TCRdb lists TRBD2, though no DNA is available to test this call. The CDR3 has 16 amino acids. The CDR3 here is CASSLGAAGVTGELFF.

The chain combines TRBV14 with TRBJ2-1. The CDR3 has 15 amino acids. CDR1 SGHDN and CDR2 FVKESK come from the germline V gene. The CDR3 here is CASSQDLKRRNEQFF. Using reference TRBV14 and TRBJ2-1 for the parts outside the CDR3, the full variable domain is EAGVTQFPSHSVIEKGQTVTLRCDPISGHDNLYWYRRVMGKEIKFLLHFVKESKQDESGMPNNRFLAERTGGTYSTLKVQPAELEDSGVYFCASSQDLKRRNEQFFGPGTRLTVL.

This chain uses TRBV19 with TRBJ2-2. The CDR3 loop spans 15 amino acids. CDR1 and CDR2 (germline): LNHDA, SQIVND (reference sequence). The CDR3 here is CASSIDVSNTGELFF.

The CDR3: CASGSRVIGTQYF. The gene calls are TRBV12-5 and TRBJ2-5; the D gene TCRdb calls, TRBD2, cannot be checked with no DNA. The CDR3 extends over 13 amino acids. Germline V gene lookup returns CDR1 LGHNT and CDR2 FRNRAP.

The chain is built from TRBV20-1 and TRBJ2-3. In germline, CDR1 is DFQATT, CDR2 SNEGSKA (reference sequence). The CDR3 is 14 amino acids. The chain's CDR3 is CSTTTTVSTDTQYF.

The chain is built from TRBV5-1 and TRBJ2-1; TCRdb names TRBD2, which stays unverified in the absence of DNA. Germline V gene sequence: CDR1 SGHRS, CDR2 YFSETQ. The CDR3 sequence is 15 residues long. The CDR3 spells CAIGTGLAGGDEQFF. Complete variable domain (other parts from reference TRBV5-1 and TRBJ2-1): KAGVTQTPRYLIKTRGQQVTLSCSPISGHRSVSWYQQTPGQGLQFLFEYFSETQRNKGNFPGRFSGRQFSNSRSEMNVSTLELGDSALYLCAIGTGLAGGDEQFFGPGTRLTVL.

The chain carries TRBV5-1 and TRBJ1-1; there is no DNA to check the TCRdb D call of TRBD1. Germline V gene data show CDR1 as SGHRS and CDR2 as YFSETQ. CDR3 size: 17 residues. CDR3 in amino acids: CASSHPLQGRSDTEAFF.

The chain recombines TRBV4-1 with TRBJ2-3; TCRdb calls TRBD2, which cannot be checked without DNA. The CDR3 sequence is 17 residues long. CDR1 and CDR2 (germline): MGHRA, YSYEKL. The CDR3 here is CASSRSDWDELADTQYF.

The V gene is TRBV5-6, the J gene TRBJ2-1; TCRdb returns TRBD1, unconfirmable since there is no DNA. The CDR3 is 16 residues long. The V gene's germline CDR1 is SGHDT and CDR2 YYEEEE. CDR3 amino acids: CASGLTGTGGGNEQFF.

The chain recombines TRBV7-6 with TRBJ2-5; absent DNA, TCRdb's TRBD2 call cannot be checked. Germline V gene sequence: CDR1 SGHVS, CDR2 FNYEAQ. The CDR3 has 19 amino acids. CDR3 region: CASSNLPQLAGSPPETQYF.

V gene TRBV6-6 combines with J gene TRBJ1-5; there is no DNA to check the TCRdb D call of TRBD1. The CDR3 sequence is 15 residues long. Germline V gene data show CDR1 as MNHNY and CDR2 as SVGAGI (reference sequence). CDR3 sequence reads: CASSYLGQGGQPQHF.

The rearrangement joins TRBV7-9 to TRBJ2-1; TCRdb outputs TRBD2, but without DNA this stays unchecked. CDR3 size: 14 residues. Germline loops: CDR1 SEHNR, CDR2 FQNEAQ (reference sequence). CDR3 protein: CASSLELATDEQFF.

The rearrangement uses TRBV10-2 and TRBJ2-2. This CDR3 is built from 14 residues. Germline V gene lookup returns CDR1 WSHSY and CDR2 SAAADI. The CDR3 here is CASSESNLRTELFF.

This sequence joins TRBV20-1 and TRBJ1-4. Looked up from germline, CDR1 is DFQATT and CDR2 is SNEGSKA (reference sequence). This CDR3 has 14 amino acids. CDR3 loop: CSAREVSIRKKLFF.

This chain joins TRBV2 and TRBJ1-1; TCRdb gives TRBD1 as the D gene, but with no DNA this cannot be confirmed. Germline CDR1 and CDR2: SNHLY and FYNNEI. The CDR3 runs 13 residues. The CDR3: CASAQTGNTEAFF.

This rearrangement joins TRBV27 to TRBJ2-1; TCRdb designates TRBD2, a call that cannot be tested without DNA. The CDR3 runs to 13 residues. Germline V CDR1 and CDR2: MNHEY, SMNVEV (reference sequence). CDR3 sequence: CASSGLAGGEQFF.

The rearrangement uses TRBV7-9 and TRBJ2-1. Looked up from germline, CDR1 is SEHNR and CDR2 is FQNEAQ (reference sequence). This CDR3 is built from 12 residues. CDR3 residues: CATARPGNEQFF.

This CDR3 is CSVFDSGITGELFF. J is TRBJ2-2 and V is TRBV29-1; the D gene TCRdb calls, TRBD1, cannot be checked with no DNA. The germline CDR1 and CDR2 sequences are SQVTM and ANQGSEA. The CDR3 is 14 amino acids.

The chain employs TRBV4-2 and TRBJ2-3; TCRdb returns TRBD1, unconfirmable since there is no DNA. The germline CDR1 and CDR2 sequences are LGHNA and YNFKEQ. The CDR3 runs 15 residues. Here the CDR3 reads CASRPTGDPTDTQYF.

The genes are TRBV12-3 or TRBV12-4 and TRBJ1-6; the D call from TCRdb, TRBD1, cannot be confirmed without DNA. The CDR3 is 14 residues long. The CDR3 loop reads CASSPGPYNSPLHF.

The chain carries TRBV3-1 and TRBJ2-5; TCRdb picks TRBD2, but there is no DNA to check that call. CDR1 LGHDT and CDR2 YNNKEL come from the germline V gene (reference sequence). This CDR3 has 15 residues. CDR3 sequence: CASSQWLAGAETQYF.

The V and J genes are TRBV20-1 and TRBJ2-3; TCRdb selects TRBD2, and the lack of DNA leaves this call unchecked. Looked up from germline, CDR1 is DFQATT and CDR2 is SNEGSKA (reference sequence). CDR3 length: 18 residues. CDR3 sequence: CSASRVPEGGPRVDTQYF.

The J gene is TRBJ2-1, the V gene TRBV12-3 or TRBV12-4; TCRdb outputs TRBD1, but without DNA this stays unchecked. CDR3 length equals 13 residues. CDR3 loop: CASSFRQLNEQFF.

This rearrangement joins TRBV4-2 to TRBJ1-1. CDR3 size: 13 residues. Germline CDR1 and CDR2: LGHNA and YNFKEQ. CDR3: CASSQVRNTEAFF.

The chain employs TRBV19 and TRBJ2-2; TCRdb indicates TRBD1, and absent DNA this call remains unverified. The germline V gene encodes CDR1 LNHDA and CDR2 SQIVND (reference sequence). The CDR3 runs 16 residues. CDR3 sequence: CASSPAAPLGTGELFF. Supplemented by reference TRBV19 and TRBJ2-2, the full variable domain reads DGGITQSPKYLFRKEGQNVTLSCEQNLNHDAMYWYRQDPGQGLRLIYYSQIVNDFQKGDIAEGYSVSREKKESFPLTVTSAQKNPTAFYLCASSPAAPLGTGELFFGEGSRLTVL.

CDR3 residues: CASSPRDRGLYEQYF. The V gene is TRBV18, the J gene TRBJ2-7; the TCRdb call, TRBD1, lacks DNA for checking. CDR1 is KGHSH, CDR2 LQKENI, per germline. The CDR3 has 15 amino acids.

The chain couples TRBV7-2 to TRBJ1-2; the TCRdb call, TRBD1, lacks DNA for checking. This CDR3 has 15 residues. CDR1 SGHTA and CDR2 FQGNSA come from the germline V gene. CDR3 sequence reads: CASSTITGTAWGYTF.

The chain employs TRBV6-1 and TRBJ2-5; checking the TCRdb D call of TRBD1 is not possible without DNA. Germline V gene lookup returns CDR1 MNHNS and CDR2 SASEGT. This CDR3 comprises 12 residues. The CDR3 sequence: CASSEGDRAQYF.

CDR3 sequence: CSARDRVGGYTF. The V call is TRBV20-1, the J call TRBJ1-2; as DNA is missing, the TRBD1 call by TCRdb cannot be tested. The CDR3 length is 12 residues. The germline gives CDR1 DFQATT, CDR2 SNEGSKA (reference sequence).

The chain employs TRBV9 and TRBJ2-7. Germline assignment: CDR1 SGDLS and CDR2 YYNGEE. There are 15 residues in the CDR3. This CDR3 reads CASSPTPTSSYEQYF.